The 29 T cell receptor beta chains in this list originate from one sample, sequenced in a study of shared clonotypes between healthy human individuals. Assay used: immunoSEQ multiplex PCR; TCRdb lists only in-frame clones, some missing. The sample includes millions of clones, 80% to 95% of them seen just once. Material: naive CD4+ T cells from PBMCs. Subset given: CD45RA+ positively selected. The receptors were gathered from a young man in good health. Some clones in this sample may be carry-over from other donors' samples.

The sample holds one count of this clone. The J gene is TRBJ1-1, the V gene TRBV7-6; 7 positions agree with TRBD1. V gave up 0 bases and J gave up 4 bases; unmatched junction bases: 8. The CDR3 totals 16 residues. Germline CDR1 and CDR2: SGHVS and FNYEAQ. In DNA, the CDR3 is TGTGCCAGCAGCTTAGCGGAGGGGGCCTGGGGCACTGAAGCTTTCTTT. Translated: CASSLAEGAWGTEAFF.

The rearrangement uses TRBV7-2 and TRBJ2-3, with a weak D call TRBD2 (5 bases). Germline values: CDR1 SGHTA, CDR2 FQGNSA. The V end was cut by 6 bases, the J end by 0 bases, with 7 bases between. The CDR3 has 13 residues. This CDR3 reads CASSRESTDTQYF. CDR3 nucleotide sequence: TGTGCCAGCAGTCGGGAAAGCACAGATACGCAGTATTTT.

This clone has a single count. The genes are TRBV4-1 and TRBJ2-1, with 10 positions matching TRBD2. The CDR3 consists of 19 residues. Trimming cost V 0 bases and J 6 bases; bases outside gene matches: 14. In germline, CDR1 is MGHRA, CDR2 YSYEKL. This CDR3 is CASSQEVYRASGSFNEQFF. CDR3 DNA: TGCGCCAGCAGCCAAGAGGTCTATCGGGCTAGCGGGAGCTTCAATGAGCAGTTCTTC.

The genes are TRBV18 and TRBJ1-4; D is perhaps TRBD1 (5 bases). With 4 bases removed from V and 4 bases from J, the gap between germline ends came to 13 bases. The CDR3 totals 15 residues. Germline V gene data show CDR1 as KGHSH and CDR2 as LQKENI. The CDR3 DNA reads as TGTGCCAGCTCACGGGGCCCGGAATTTAATGAAAAACTGTTTTTT. This gives the protein CASSRGPEFNEKLFF. The complete variable domain, with remaining parts taken from reference TRBV18 and TRBJ1-4, reads NAGVMQNPRHLVRRRGQEARLRCSPMKGHSHVYWYRQLPEEGLKFMVYLQKENIIDESGMPKERFSAEFPKEGPSILRIQQVVRGDSAAYFCASSRGPEFNEKLFFGSGTQLSVL.

V and J are TRBV7-9 and TRBJ1-2; possible D gene TRBD1, 5 bases. There are 16 residues in the CDR3. From germline, CDR1 is SEHNR and CDR2 FQNEAQ (reference sequence). Trimming cost V 5 bases and J 4 bases, with 20 bases left between them. For the CDR3, the DNA is TGTGCCAGCAGCGACCATCGGGGCGATTTTCTCTATGGCTACACCTTC. Its translation is CASSDHRGDFLYGYTF.

The V and J genes are TRBV29-1 and TRBJ1-1, with D maybe TRBD1 (5 bases). V lost 2 bases and J lost 4, with 11 bases in between. The CDR3 runs to 13 residues. Germline assignment: CDR1 SQVTM and CDR2 ANQGSEA. The CDR3 DNA reads TGCAGCGTTGAAAGGGACCCCGGCACTGAAGCTTTCTTT. Protein sequence: CSVERDPGTEAFF.

V and J are TRBV9 and TRBJ1-1; 7 nucleotides agree with TRBD1. Germline V gene data show CDR1 as SGDLS and CDR2 as YYNGEE. The ends lost 0 bases at V and 1 base at J; junction bases unmatched: 9. CDR3 length equals 17 residues. In nucleotides, the CDR3 is TGTGCCAGCAGCGTAGGTTGGGGACGACAGGGGAACACTGAAGCTTTCTTT. The encoded protein is CASSVGWGRQGNTEAFF.

The rearrangement links TRBV19 to TRBJ2-7; D is possibly TRBD1 (6 bases). In germline, CDR1 is LNHDA, CDR2 SQIVND (reference sequence). This CDR3 contains 15 residues. The V and J ends lost 1 base and 0 bases respectively, with 10 bases between them. CDR3 sequence: CASSIADRSSYEQYF. In DNA, the CDR3 is TGTGCCAGTAGTATAGCTGACAGGAGCTCCTACGAGCAGTACTTC.

This clone turned up a few times. V usage is TRBV7-6 and J usage is TRBJ1-4; the D is unclear. Trimming shortened V by 5 bases and J by 4 bases, and 5 bases separated the two germline ends. There are 12 residues in the CDR3. Looked up from germline, CDR1 is SGHVS and CDR2 is FNYEAQ. The chain's CDR3 is CASSQINEKLFF. The CDR3 bases are TGTGCCAGCAGCCAAATTAATGAAAAACTGTTTTTT.

V gene TRBV11-2 combines with J gene TRBJ2-1; 9 bases align to TRBD2. Germline lookup yields CDR1 SGHAT and CDR2 FQNNGV. The ends lost 10 bases at V and 12 bases at J; junction bases unmatched: 16. This CDR3 region has 14 residues. The CDR3 is CATQRGDRSLGQFF. The CDR3 nucleotides are TGTGCCACCCAGCGGGGGGACCGCAGCCTTGGGCAGTTCTTC. Combining the CDR3 with reference TRBV11-2 and TRBJ2-1 gives the whole variable domain EAGVAQSPRYKIIEKRQSVAFWCNPISGHATLYWYQQILGQGPKLLIQFQNNGVVDDSQLPKDRFSAERLKGVDSTLKIQPAKLEDSAVYLCATQRGDRSLGQFFGPGTRLTVL.

This rearrangement joins TRBV6-6 to TRBJ2-3; possible D gene TRBD2, 5 bases. Between the trimmed V and J ends, which lost 0 bases and 2 bases, there was a span of 9 bases. CDR1 is MNHNY and CDR2 is SVGAGI in the germline V gene (reference sequence). CDR3 length: 15 residues. In nucleotides, the CDR3 is TGTGCCAGCAGTTACTCGAGCGGATACACAGATACGCAGTATTTT. Encoded protein: CASSYSSGYTDTQYF.

The gene calls are TRBV18 and TRBJ2-4; no clear D. Between the trimmed V and J ends, which lost 0 bases and 0 bases, there was a span of 9 bases. The CDR3 sequence is 16 residues long. In germline, CDR1 is KGHSH, CDR2 LQKENI. CDR3 DNA sequence: TGTGCCAGCTCACCACCGCGAGATCTAGCCAAAAACATTCAGTACTTC. It is translated as CASSPPRDLAKNIQYF.

This sequence joins TRBV7-2 and TRBJ2-7; D is unresolved. The CDR3 totals 14 residues. Germline CDR1 SGHTA, CDR2 FQGNSA. The V and J ends lost 0 bases and 1 base respectively, with 7 bases between them. For the CDR3, the DNA is TGTGCCAGCAGCTTAGCTTCCCGATCCTACGAGCAGTACTTC. This sequence encodes CASSLASRSYEQYF.

The chain recombines TRBV27 with TRBJ2-3, with 9 positions matching TRBD2. Germline V gene data show CDR1 as MNHEY and CDR2 as SMNVEV (reference sequence). This CDR3 has 17 residues. The V and J ends lost 3 bases and 4 bases, in that order; junction bases with no gene match: 11. CDR3 nucleotide sequence: TGTGCCAGCAGTTTGCCCCCCGGGACTAGCTACGCAGATACGCAGTATTTT. It is translated as CASSLPPGTSYADTQYF.

The DNA of the CDR3 is TGTGCCAGCAGTACGAAAGAGACCCAGTACTTC. Its protein product is CASSTKETQYF. The chain combines TRBV27 with TRBJ2-5; D is uncertain. Trimming pared 5 bases from V and 3 bases from J, leaving 4 bases between. The CDR3 has 11 amino acids. From germline, CDR1 is MNHEY and CDR2 SMNVEV (reference sequence).

V is TRBV11-1 and J is TRBJ1-1, with D possibly TRBD1 on 6 matching bases. CDR3 size: 13 residues. V was shortened by 4 bases and J by 9 bases, with 15 bases between the two germline ends. Looked up from germline, CDR1 is SGHAT and CDR2 is FQDESV (reference sequence). CDR3 DNA: TGTGCCAGCAGCTCGCGGGGGCTCATGAAAGCTTTCTTT. This encodes CASSSRGLMKAFF.

There are a few counts of this clone. V and J are TRBV5-1 and TRBJ2-2; D is possibly TRBD2 (5 bases). Trimming cost V 4 bases and J 6 bases, with 10 bases left between them. The germline V gene encodes CDR1 SGHRS and CDR2 YFSETQ. The CDR3 is 13 residues long. CDR3 residues: CASSTRVPGELFF. The DNA for the CDR3 is TGCGCCAGCAGCACGAGGGTACCCGGGGAGCTGTTTTTT.

Comment on this clone: This CDR3 is also generated by other DNA sequences in the sample. The chain joins TRBV5-1 to TRBJ1-2; D call uncertain. CDR1 SGHRS and CDR2 YFSETQ come from the germline V gene. This CDR3 comprises 13 residues. Between the trimmed V and J ends, which lost 0 bases and 4 bases, there was a span of 7 bases. CDR3 region: CASSLGGSYGYTF. The CDR3 DNA reads TGCGCCAGCAGCTTGGGAGGGTCCTATGGCTACACCTTC.

On this clone: Other DNA sequences in this sample translate to the same CDR3. For the CDR3, the DNA is TGCGCCAGCAGCTTGGGCGGGACACGTCAAGAGACCCAGTACTTC. It translates to CASSLGGTRQETQYF. The V call is TRBV5-1, the J call TRBJ2-5, with D perhaps being TRBD1 or TRBD2 (6 bases each). CDR3 length equals 15 residues. V was cut by 0 bases and J by 2 bases, with 11 bases left in between. The germline CDR1 and CDR2 sequences are SGHRS and YFSETQ.

The chain couples TRBV6-5 to TRBJ2-5; perhaps TRBD1 as D (6 bases). With the DNA end fitting TRBJ2-7 better, the J assignment may be wrong. Germline V CDR1 and CDR2: MNHEY, SVGAGI. This CDR3 contains 14 residues. The CDR3 spells CASRLSGGPYEQYF. For the CDR3, the DNA is TGTGCCAGCAGGTTAAGTGGGGGCCCCTACGAGCAGTACTTC.

This clone turned up a few times. This rearrangement joins TRBV11-2 to TRBJ1-1, with no clear D. CDR1 and CDR2 from the germline V gene are SGHAT and FQNNGV. V was trimmed by 3 bases and J by 0 bases, leaving 11 bases between them. This CDR3 contains 15 residues. The CDR3 DNA is TGTGCCAGCAGCTTTGAGGGCGGGATGAACACTGAAGCTTTCTTT. It specifies CASSFEGGMNTEAFF.

J is TRBJ2-1 and V is TRBV11-2; unclear D gene. CDR3 length: 15 residues. V lost 4 bases, J lost 0 bases, and 10 bases lay in between. CDR1 SGHAT and CDR2 FQNNGV come from the germline V gene. The CDR3 loop is CASSSLSSSYNEQFF. The CDR3 nucleotides are TGTGCCAGCAGCTCCCTATCCAGCTCCTACAATGAGCAGTTCTTC. The full variable domain, rest sourced from reference TRBV11-2 and TRBJ2-1, is EAGVAQSPRYKIIEKRQSVAFWCNPISGHATLYWYQQILGQGPKLLIQFQNNGVVDDSQLPKDRFSAERLKGVDSTLKIQPAKLEDSAVYLCASSSLSSSYNEQFFGPGTRLTVL.

The V gene is TRBV7-3, the J gene TRBJ2-3, with D perhaps matching TRBD2 (5 bases). The CDR3 totals 16 residues. V was shortened by 4 bases and J by 4 bases, with 18 bases between the two germline ends. Germline loops: CDR1 SGHTA, CDR2 FQGTGA. The CDR3 spells CASSSTRFPFADTQYF. The CDR3 coding sequence is TGTGCCAGCAGCTCCACTAGATTCCCATTCGCAGATACGCAGTATTTT.

This chain connects TRBV28 to TRBJ1-2; D gene unclear. The germline V gene has CDR1 MDHEN and CDR2 SYDVKM. This CDR3 is built from 14 residues. Trimming removed 3 bases at V and 4 bases at J, with 12 bases between. The CDR3 is CASSLSYKGYGYTF. In nucleotides, the CDR3 is TGTGCCAGCAGTTTGTCTTATAAGGGCTATGGCTACACCTTC.

The chain combines TRBV7-2 with TRBJ2-4; TRBD2 is a possible D gene (5 bases). Per the germline V gene, CDR1 is SGHTA and CDR2 is FQGNSA. V was shortened by 0 bases and J by 0 bases, with 15 bases between the two germline ends. This CDR3 has 18 residues. This CDR3 reads CASSLAFSPGGAKNIQYF. The DNA of the CDR3 is TGTGCCAGCAGCTTAGCGTTTTCGCCAGGAGGAGCCAAAAACATTCAGTACTTC.

The chain employs TRBV9 and TRBJ2-5; 9 bases fit TRBD2. The CDR3 is 15 amino acids. Germline-derived CDR1 and CDR2 are SGDLS and YYNGEE. The J segment lost 4 bases and the V segment lost 2 bases, leaving 6 bases of the junction unmatched. CDR3 coding DNA: TGTGCCAGCAGCGTGAGCGGGAGGCCCCCAGAGACCCAGTACTTC. Encoded protein: CASSVSGRPPETQYF.

Concerning this clone itself: This sample also contains other DNA sequences that code for the same CDR3. This chain connects TRBV9 to TRBJ2-5; D ambiguous. Germline V CDR1 and CDR2: SGDLS, YYNGEE. The CDR3 extends over 13 amino acids. The germline V and J ends were trimmed by 1 base and 1 base, with 5 bases remaining between them. CDR3 residues: CASSVLPQETQYF. In nucleotides, the CDR3 is TGTGCCAGCAGCGTATTACCCCAAGAGACCCAGTACTTC. The full variable domain, with the rest looked up from reference TRBV9 and TRBJ2-5, is DSGVTQTPKHLITATGQRVTLRCSPRSGDLSVYWYQQSLDQGLQFLIQYYNGEERAKGNILERFSAQQFPDLHSELNLSSLELGDSALYFCASSVLPQETQYFGPGTRLLVL.

The chain combines TRBV18 with TRBJ1-3; maybe TRBD1 (5 bases). Trimming left V 0 bases short and J 8 bases short, with 11 bases between. Germline lookup yields CDR1 KGHSH and CDR2 LQKENI. The CDR3 loop spans 14 amino acids. CDR3 bases: TGTGCCAGCTCACCACCGGGCAGGGAAGACACCATATATTTT. It specifies CASSPPGREDTIYF.

As to this clone: Other nucleotide sequences in the sample specify the same CDR3. The J gene is TRBJ2-2, the V gene TRBV9; the D is unclear. The V and J ends lost 2 bases and 6 bases respectively, with 5 bases between them. CDR3 size: 12 residues. The germline CDR1 and CDR2 sequences are SGDLS and YYNGEE. The CDR3 loop reads CASSVGPGELFF. In nucleotides, the CDR3 is TGTGCCAGCAGCGTTGGCCCCGGGGAGCTGTTTTTT.